A selection of T cell receptor beta chains follows, all from one sample in a study of blood T cell repertoires in COVID-19. Assay: immunoSEQ multiplex PCR; the TCRdb copy retains only in-frame clones and omits some. The table includes a few hundred thousand clones, 90% detected once. The source material was peripheral blood. These receptors originate from a woman in her 30s with COVID-19, enrolled during active disease. Each CDR3 is given with its conserved first and last residue. The D gene is left open where the match is weak. Size values are once, few and many counts, or a class for expanded clones, and some rows have none.

J gene: TRBJ2-7; V gene: TRBV27; clone size: once; D gene: -; CDR3 DNA: TGTGCCAGCAGGGCCGCCGACAGGCGATATGAATACTTC; CDR3 protein: CASRAADRRYEYF
J gene: TRBJ2-6; V gene: TRBV28; clone size: -; D gene: -; CDR3 DNA: TGTGCCAGCAGCCTCAATACAGGGAGCTCTGGGGCCAACGTCCTGACTTTC; CDR3 protein: CASSLNTGSSGANVLTF
J gene: TRBJ1-2; V gene: TRBV5-6; clone size: -; D gene: -; CDR3 DNA: TGTGCCAGCAGCCCCGGGGGGGGCGGAAGTGGCTACACCTTC; CDR3 protein: CASSPGGGGSGYTF
J gene: TRBJ2-7; V gene: TRBV19; clone size: -; D gene: TRBD2; CDR3 DNA: TGTGCCAGTTCATCTAGCGGGAGTGGGTTCTACGAGCAGTACTTC; CDR3 protein: CASSSSGSGFYEQYF
J gene: TRBJ1-2; V gene: TRBV6-1; clone size: -; D gene: -; CDR3 DNA: TGTGCCAGCAGTGAAGCGCGGTTCAATATTTATGGCTACACCTTC; CDR3 protein: CASSEARFNIYGYTF
J gene: TRBJ1-4; V gene: TRBV29-1; clone size: -; D gene: TRBD1; CDR3 DNA: TGCAGCGTTGGGACGGGACAGACTAATGAAAAACTGTTTTTT; CDR3 protein: CSVGTGQTNEKLFF
J gene: TRBJ2-4; V gene: TRBV19; clone size: -; D gene: -; CDR3 DNA: TGTGCCAGTAGCCCTCATCTAGTTGATCTAGCCAAAAACATTCAGTACTTC; CDR3 protein: CASSPHLVDLAKNIQYF
J gene: TRBJ2-3; V gene: TRBV5-1; clone size: many; D gene: -; CDR3 DNA: TGCGCCAGCAGCTGGGGCCTCACAGATACGCAGTATTTT; CDR3 protein: CASSWGLTDTQYF
J gene: TRBJ1-1; V gene: TRBV19; clone size: -; D gene: -; CDR3 DNA: TGTGCCAGTAGTGCCACGGGAAATATGAACACTGAAGCTTTCTTT; CDR3 protein: CASSATGNMNTEAFF
J gene: TRBJ1-2; V gene: TRBV7-9; clone size: -; D gene: -; CDR3 DNA: TGTGCCAGCAGCCCCCCAGGCCTCTATGGCTACACCTTC; CDR3 protein: CASSPPGLYGYTF
J gene: TRBJ2-1; V gene: TRBV9; clone size: -; D gene: TRBD2; CDR3 DNA: TGTGCCAGCAGCATCCGACTAGCGGGAATCAATGAGCAGTTCTTC; CDR3 protein: CASSIRLAGINEQFF
J gene: TRBJ2-2; V gene: TRBV3-1/TRBV3-2; clone size: -; D gene: -; CDR3 DNA: TGTGCCAGCAGCCAAGCAAAGGGGCTACTGTCCGGGGAGCTGTTTTTT; CDR3 protein: CASSQAKGLLSGELFF
J gene: TRBJ1-1; V gene: TRBV11-3; clone size: -; D gene: -; CDR3 DNA: TGTGCCAGCAGCTTAGATTACGCGGGACTGAACACTGAAGCTTTCTTT; CDR3 protein: CASSLDYAGLNTEAFF
J gene: TRBJ1-1; V gene: TRBV30; clone size: -; D gene: TRBD1; CDR3 DNA: TGTGCCTGGACCCGACAGGGGGTCGTACTGACCACTGAAGCTTTCTTT; CDR3 protein: CAWTRQGVVLTTEAFF
J gene: TRBJ1-5; V gene: TRBV30; clone size: -; D gene: -; CDR3 DNA: TGTGCCTGGAGTGTACTGGGAGTCAATCAGCCCCAGCATTTT; CDR3 protein: CAWSVLGVNQPQHF
J gene: TRBJ1-5; V gene: TRBV30; clone size: -; D gene: -; CDR3 DNA: TGTGCCTGGAGTGCTGACAGGCTAGATCAGCCCCAGCATTTT; CDR3 protein: CAWSADRLDQPQHF
J gene: TRBJ1-1; V gene: TRBV29-1; clone size: -; D gene: TRBD1; CDR3 DNA: TGCAGCGTAGCTAGGACAGGGGGCTACACTGAAGCTTTCTTT; CDR3 protein: CSVARTGGYTEAFF